One T cell receptor (beta chain) is described in this entry. Clones were read by immunoSEQ multiplex PCR, and TCRdb kept only the in-frame ones, dropping some. The sample has 85,000 to 130,000 clones, over 90% seen once; the top ten hold roughly 0.64%. The source of the sample is a study of siplizumab effects on memory and regulatory T cells. Germline V gene data show CDR1 as GTSNPN and CDR2 as SVGIG (reference sequence). Trimming stripped 2 bases from V and 6 bases from J, with 11 bases between. CDR3 length: 13 residues. The sequenced material came from Tregs sorted from blood. This receptor was taken from a human donor in good health. V is TRBV30 and J is TRBJ1-5; tentative D call: TRBD1 (6 bases). The CDR3: CAWSRGAGQPQHF. DNA for the CDR3: TGTGCCTGGAGTAGGGGGGCTGGTCAGCCCCAGCATTTT.